What follows are 23 T cell receptor beta chains derived from one specimen sequenced in a study of T-cell reconstitution after alpha-beta-depleted transplantation in children. TCRbeta library preparation incorporated unique molecular identifiers. Each CDR3 protein gets one entry after TCRdb re-called the PCR reads with MiXCR. The sample has 800,000 to 1,000,000 distinct CDR3 sequences, around 30% seen once. Here the sequenced sample was PBMCs, mostly from graft donor cells, taken 360 days after TCRalphabeta/CD19-depleted stem cell transplant. Receptor source: a boy under three years old who had a stem cell transplant for SCID, so the T cells may come from the graft donor.

This clonotype has a handful of counts. The V gene is TRBV4-3, the J gene TRBJ2-7; D may match TRBD1 or TRBD2 (5 bases each). The V gene lost 3 bases and the J gene lost 3 bases, with 18 bases spanning the gap. Germline V CDR1 and CDR2: LGHNA, YSLEER. This CDR3 is built from 16 residues. The CDR3 protein is CASSHSFRDGFYEQYF. The CDR3 DNA is TGCGCCAGCAGCCACTCGTTCCGGGACGGCTTCTACGAGCAGTACTTC.

The table lists this clonotype with a few counts. V usage is TRBV5-5 and J usage is TRBJ1-5; D not resolved. Germline V CDR1 and CDR2: SGHKS, YYEKEE (reference sequence). V was clipped by 0 bases and J by 2 bases, with 12 bases between them. The CDR3 contains 16 residues. The CDR3 nucleotides are TGTGCCAGCAGCTTGGCCGCGGGCGTGGGCAATCAGCCCCAGCATTTT. Amino acids: CASSLAAGVGNQPQHF.

The CDR3 reads CASSLDAGPSYNEQFF. CDR3 coding DNA: TGTGCCAGCAGCTTAGATGCGGGGCCCTCCTACAATGAGCAGTTCTTC. The J gene is TRBJ2-1, the V gene TRBV7-6; possible D gene TRBD2, 6 bases. Trimming took 1 base from V and 0 from J, leaving 10 bases between them. The germline CDR1 and CDR2 sequences are SGHVS and FNYEAQ. The CDR3 sequence is 16 residues long.

This chain connects TRBV5-1 to TRBJ2-5; no clear D. Trimming cost V 3 bases and J 5 bases, with 11 bases left between them. The CDR3 contains 13 residues. Germline V gene sequence: CDR1 SGHRS, CDR2 YFSETQ. The CDR3 is CASSSPDRETQYF. DNA of the CDR3: TGCGCCAGCAGCTCCCCTGATCGGGAGACCCAGTACTTC. The full variable domain, completed using reference TRBV5-1 and TRBJ2-5, is KAGVTQTPRYLIKTRGQQVTLSCSPISGHRSVSWYQQTPGQGLQFLFEYFSETQRNKGNFPGRFSGRQFSNSRSEMNVSTLELGDSALYLCASSSPDRETQYFGPGTRLLVL.

This chain links TRBV10-3 with TRBJ1-2; 11 nucleotides agree with TRBD1. The V gene end was trimmed by 8 bases and the J gene end by 5 bases; junction bases not matched to a gene: 10. Germline V gives CDR1 ENHRY, CDR2 SYGVKD. CDR3 length equals 15 residues. The CDR3 protein is CAIGEGQGAGYGYTF. As DNA, the CDR3 is TGTGCCATCGGGGAAGGACAGGGGGCTGGATATGGCTACACCTTC.

The CDR3 loop is CASSAQQEFYGYTF. The CDR3 bases are TGTGCCAGCAGCGCGCAACAGGAGTTCTATGGCTACACCTTC. This rearrangement joins TRBV7-8 to TRBJ1-2; D possibly corresponds to TRBD1 (5 bases). Trimming pared 5 bases from V and 4 bases from J, leaving 14 bases between. Germline V gene lookup returns CDR1 SGHVS and CDR2 FQNEAQ. This CDR3 contains 14 residues.

Of note for this clonotype: A junction end diverges from the germline sequence, so it may reflect a read error. The V call is TRBV5-1, the J call TRBJ2-7; 13 nucleotides match TRBD2. The CDR3 totals 17 residues. Germline V gene data show CDR1 as SGHRS and CDR2 as YFSETQ. The CDR3 DNA reads as TGCGCCATCAGCCGACTAGCGGGGGGACTCACACACTACGAGCAGTACTTC. Translating gives CAISRLAGGLTHYEQYF.

The table lists this clonotype with a few counts. The chain couples TRBV12-3 or TRBV12-4 to TRBJ2-7; maybe TRBD2 (5 bases). Between the trimmed V and J ends, which lost 3 bases and 7 bases, there was a span of 19 bases. This CDR3 region has 15 residues. The chain's CDR3 is CASSFVADRPGEQYF. CDR3 sequence (DNA): TGTGCCAGCAGTTTCGTTGCGGACCGGCCGGGGGAGCAGTACTTC.

This clonotype was seen a few times. The chain joins TRBV6-5 to TRBJ1-1; TRBD1 might be the D (5 bases). Germline V lookup: CDR1 MNHEY, CDR2 SVGAGI. The CDR3 covers 16 residues. V lost 5 bases to trimming and J lost 1 base, with 17 bases between them. The CDR3 loop is CASSPRQGGWNTEAFF. CDR3 bases: TGTGCCAGCAGTCCCAGGCAGGGCGGGTGGAACACTGAAGCTTTCTTT.

The chain employs TRBV5-1 and TRBJ2-1, with a weak D call TRBD1 (6 bases). Germline values: CDR1 SGHRS, CDR2 YFSETQ. Trimming cost V 3 bases and J 8 bases, with 18 bases left between them. This CDR3 contains 15 residues. The CDR3 reads CASSYYRVQRDEQFF. The CDR3 region has the DNA TGCGCCAGCAGCTACTACAGGGTTCAGCGCGATGAGCAGTTCTTC. Full variable domain (outside the CDR3, taken from reference TRBV5-1 and TRBJ2-1): KAGVTQTPRYLIKTRGQQVTLSCSPISGHRSVSWYQQTPGQGLQFLFEYFSETQRNKGNFPGRFSGRQFSNSRSEMNVSTLELGDSALYLCASSYYRVQRDEQFFGPGTRLTVL.

There are a few counts of this clonotype. The rearrangement joins TRBV9 to TRBJ2-7; 10 nucleotides line up with TRBD2. V lost 0 bases, J lost 0 bases, and 3 bases stayed unmatched. Per the germline V gene, CDR1 is SGDLS and CDR2 is YYNGEE. The CDR3 covers 16 residues. In DNA form, the CDR3 reads TGTGCCAGCAGCGTAGATCTAGCGGGGGTCTCCTACGAGCAGTACTTC. This gives the protein CASSVDLAGVSYEQYF.

This clonotype was seen many times. The chain uses TRBV5-1 and TRBJ2-1; D is uncertain. Trimming pared 0 bases from V and 7 bases from J, leaving 17 bases between. The germline V gene has CDR1 SGHRS and CDR2 YFSETQ. There are 16 residues in the CDR3. This chain's CDR3 is CASSLGVGTVLNEQFF. As DNA, the CDR3 is TGCGCCAGCAGCTTGGGGGTAGGAACGGTCTTAAATGAGCAGTTCTTC.

The chain couples TRBV20-1 to TRBJ2-7; D is perhaps TRBD2 (6 bases). Germline CDR1 and CDR2: DFQATT and SNEGSKA (reference sequence). Trimming stripped 5 bases from V and 1 base from J, with 21 bases between. The CDR3 covers 16 residues. The CDR3 loop is CSAYNPGTGGSYEQYF. CDR3 nucleotides: TGCAGTGCTTATAATCCCGGGACTGGGGGATCCTACGAGCAGTACTTC.

This clonotype showed up just a few times. Because it lacks the conserved phenylalanine or tryptophan at the end, this CDR3 is likely a read error. The DNA is left out, because the CDR3 cannot be placed on it with certainty; the CDR3 is given as TCRdb lists it. This chain connects TRBV11-2 to TRBJ2-1; TRBD2 is the table's D call and was not checked against the DNA. The CDR3 is 12 amino acids long, termini counted. Germline values: CDR1 SGHAT, CDR2 FQNNGV. The CDR3 is CASSLATSGGAI.

V is TRBV5-1 and J is TRBJ2-5; D not resolved. Germline CDR1 reads SGHRS; CDR2 reads YFSETQ. V was shortened by 2 bases and J by 5 bases, with 13 bases between the two germline ends. CDR3 size: 14 residues. CDR3 in amino acids: CASSFSLRWETQYF. CDR3 coding DNA: TGCGCCAGCAGCTTTTCCCTCAGGTGGGAGACCCAGTACTTC.

This clonotype was counted a single time. The chain carries TRBV12-3 or TRBV12-4 and TRBJ2-1, with 9 bases matching TRBD1. The trim removed 6 bases at V and 8 bases at J, leaving 8 bases unmatched. This CDR3 comprises 14 residues. CDR3 nucleotides: TGTGCCAGCAGGCACAGGGGGCGCGGACATGAGCAGTTCTTC. It is translated as CASRHRGRGHEQFF.

This clonotype was detected only a few times. The chain joins TRBV2 to TRBJ2-5; TRBD2 is a possible D gene (5 bases). Trimming cost V 6 bases and J 4 bases, with 12 bases left between them. This CDR3 is built from 13 residues. The germline CDR1 and CDR2 sequences are SNHLY and FYNNEI. The CDR3 nucleotides read TGTGCCAGCAGGGCGACGGGGATAGAGACCCAGTACTTC. This sequence encodes CASRATGIETQYF.

The gene calls are TRBV9 and TRBJ2-5; D is unresolved. The CDR3 runs to 14 residues. V was pared by 0 bases and J by 1 base, with 7 bases between. The germline CDR1 and CDR2 sequences are SGDLS and YYNGEE. Here the CDR3 DNA reads TGTGCCAGCAGCGTAGACATAGCCCAAGAGACCCAGTACTTC. This sequence encodes CASSVDIAQETQYF.

The chain has TRBV19 and TRBJ1-2; no firm D call. Germline CDR1 LNHDA, CDR2 SQIVND (reference sequence). This CDR3 is built from 13 residues. V was clipped by 1 base and J by 8 bases, with 11 bases between them. Here the CDR3 DNA reads TGTGCCAGTAGTATAGGGCCCAAAGGAGGCTACACCTTC. As protein: CASSIGPKGGYTF.

This clonotype has just a few counts. The V call is TRBV11-2, the J call TRBJ2-5, with D unresolved. Between the trimmed V and J ends, which lost 4 bases and 5 bases, there was a span of 11 bases. This CDR3 is built from 13 residues. From germline, CDR1 is SGHAT and CDR2 FQNNGV. CDR3 sequence: CASSSKLGETQYF. The CDR3 bases are TGTGCCAGCAGCTCCAAGCTGGGGGAGACCCAGTACTTC. The whole variable domain, filled in from reference TRBV11-2 and TRBJ2-5, reads EAGVAQSPRYKIIEKRQSVAFWCNPISGHATLYWYQQILGQGPKLLIQFQNNGVVDDSQLPKDRFSAERLKGVDSTLKIQPAKLEDSAVYLCASSSKLGETQYFGPGTRLLVL.

This clonotype has a handful of counts. This sequence joins TRBV12-3 or TRBV12-4 and TRBJ2-7; D possibly uses TRBD1 or TRBD2 (5 bases each). Deletions cut 3 bases from V and 3 bases from J, with 12 bases between. The CDR3 totals 14 residues. This CDR3 reads CASSLPGRIYEQYF. CDR3 nucleotides: TGTGCCAGCAGTTTGCCGGGACGGATCTACGAGCAGTACTTC.

This clonotype came up a few times. J is TRBJ1-6 and V is TRBV6-5, with TRBD1 as a possible D gene (5 bases). Trimming took off 0 bases at V and 6 bases at J, with 9 bases between the two ends. CDR1 is MNHEY and CDR2 is SVGAGI in the germline V gene. The CDR3 extends over 15 amino acids. DNA for the CDR3: TGTGCCAGCAGTTACTCATCCGGGGGTAATTCACCCCTCCACTTT. Its protein product is CASSYSSGGNSPLHF.

This clonotype was detected a few times. The V gene is TRBV5-1, the J gene TRBJ2-7; 8 nucleotides agree with TRBD1. Germline V gives CDR1 SGHRS, CDR2 YFSETQ. The CDR3 has 16 residues. V trimming: 2 bases; J trimming: 0 bases; junction bases outside the gene matches: 7. CDR3 sequence: CASSFTWTGSSYEQYF. DNA for the CDR3: TGCGCCAGCAGCTTCACCTGGACAGGGAGCTCCTACGAGCAGTACTTC.